Each of the 11 T cell receptor beta chains below was sequenced from the same sample in a study of blood T cell repertoires in COVID-19. Generated by immunoSEQ multiplex PCR, the TCRdb table keeps only in-frame clones and is missing some. The data show about 310,000 clones, around 87% seen once. Sequencing was done on a sample of peripheral blood. Receptors were obtained from a woman aged 45-59 years who had recovered from COVID-19.

This clone was picked up one time. The chain is built from TRBV12-5 and TRBJ2-5; tentatively, D is TRBD1 (5 bases). The V end was cut by 7 bases, the J end by 5 bases, with 17 bases between. Germline values: CDR1 LGHNT, CDR2 FRNRAP. The CDR3 has 14 amino acids. The CDR3 protein is CASALGQGRETQYF. CDR3 DNA: TGTGCTAGTGCCCTGGGGCAGGGTCGGGAGACCCAGTACTTC. Complete variable domain (other parts from reference TRBV12-5 and TRBJ2-5): DARVTQTPRHKVTEMGQEVTMRCQPILGHNTVFWYRQTMMQGLELLAYFRNRAPLDDSGMPKDRFSAEMPDATLATLKIQPSEPRDSAVYFCASALGQGRETQYFGPGTRLLVL.

V gene TRBV5-1 combines with J gene TRBJ2-1; 9 bases are shared with TRBD2. CDR1 is SGHRS and CDR2 is YFSETQ in the germline V gene. Trimming cost V 0 bases and J 8 bases; bases outside gene matches: 18. The CDR3 has 19 amino acids. The CDR3 coding sequence is TGCGCCAGCAGCTTGGTATATAGGGGGCGCCTAGCGGGATTAGATGAGCAGTTCTTC. Translating it yields CASSLVYRGRLAGLDEQFF.

The rearrangement joins TRBV6-6 to TRBJ1-2; D unresolved. The V gene lost 4 bases and the J gene lost 10 bases, with 10 bases spanning the gap. The CDR3 totals 11 residues. Germline loops: CDR1 MNHNY, CDR2 SVGAGI (reference sequence). CDR3 protein: CASSSDSAYTF. The DNA of the CDR3 is TGTGCCAGCAGTTCGGACTCTGCCTACACCTTC.

This clone has a handful of counts. J is TRBJ2-7 and V is TRBV6-2 or TRBV6-3; 9 nucleotides align to TRBD1. CDR3 length: 14 residues. With V trimmed by 6 bases and J by 7 bases, 10 bases remained unmatched. Germline V gives CDR1 MNHEY, CDR2 SVGEGT. The CDR3 bases are TGTGCCAGCAGCGTACAGGGGGCAGTCGGGGAGCAGTACTTC. Its translation: CASSVQGAVGEQYF.

V gene TRBV6-4 combines with J gene TRBJ1-1, with D unclear. The CDR3 contains 13 residues. Germline CDR1 is MRHNA and CDR2 is SNTAGT. V lost 6 bases, J lost 0 bases, and 8 bases lay in between. The CDR3 DNA reads TGTGCCAGCAGACCCACAGTGAACACTGAAGCTTTCTTT. Amino acids: CASRPTVNTEAFF.

The chain uses TRBV28 and TRBJ1-1; maybe TRBD1 (6 bases). The CDR3 runs 13 residues. Trimming removed 6 bases from V and 2 bases from J, with 10 bases in between. Germline V lookup: CDR1 MDHEN, CDR2 SYDVKM. In nucleotides, the CDR3 is TGTGCCAGCAGCCGACAGGTTAACACTGAAGCTTTCTTT. Residues: CASSRQVNTEAFF.

A single count supports this clone. This chain links TRBV6-6 with TRBJ1-6; no reliable D call. The V end lost 5 bases, the J end lost 0 bases, and 11 bases lay between the germline ends. Germline values: CDR1 MNHNY, CDR2 SVGAGI (reference sequence). The CDR3 spans 16 residues. CDR3 sequence (DNA): TGTGCCAGCAGTAAAAACAGTGGCTCCTATAATTCACCCCTCCACTTT. Protein product: CASSKNSGSYNSPLHF.

The rearrangement uses TRBV2 and TRBJ2-7; no firm D call. CDR1 SNHLY and CDR2 FYNNEI come from the germline V gene. This CDR3 is 11 amino acids long. Trimming pared 5 bases from V and 4 bases from J, leaving 6 bases between. This CDR3 is CASSSQYEQYF. The CDR3 bases are TGTGCCAGCAGTTCCCAATACGAGCAGTACTTC.

The gene calls are TRBV3-1 (or the pseudogene TRBV3-2) and TRBJ1-1, with D possibly matching TRBD1 (5 bases). The germline V gene has CDR1 LGHDT and CDR2 YNNKEL (reference sequence). The V end was cut by 10 bases, the J end by 8 bases, with 17 bases between. The CDR3 has 12 amino acids. CDR3 in DNA: TGTGCCACCTGTAGTCCAGGGTTAGAAGCTTTCTTT. Translation: CATCSPGLEAFF.

The J gene is TRBJ2-1, the V gene TRBV23-1; 11 positions match TRBD2. TRBV23-1 is classed as an ORF, of uncertain function. J was trimmed by 8 bases and V by 6 bases; bases with no gene match: 12. The CDR3 has 16 amino acids. The chain's CDR3 is CASSQAGTSGVHEQFF. The CDR3 nucleotides are TGCGCCAGCAGCCAAGCCGGGACTAGCGGTGTACATGAGCAGTTCTTC.

The chain carries TRBV12-3 or TRBV12-4 and TRBJ2-7; D is perhaps TRBD1 (6 bases). With 6 bases removed from V and 2 bases from J, the gap between germline ends came to 11 bases. This CDR3 spans 13 amino acids. CDR3 protein: CASSPGTPYEQYF. As DNA, the CDR3 is TGTGCCAGCAGCCCCGGGACACCCTACGAGCAGTACTTC.